A selection of T cell receptor beta chains follows, all from one sample in a study of regulatory T cells in long-lasting Graves disease. TCRdb ran MiXCR on the multiplex PCR reads and lists one entry per CDR3 protein. The data contain 300,000 to 350,000 distinct CDR3 sequences, about 20% of them singletons. The sequencing here drew on peripheral blood mononuclear cells (PBMCs), taken when the disease was refractory, from a patient treated with antithyroid drugs. Receptors were obtained from a female donor with Graves disease. Both conserved end residues are part of each CDR3. A D gene is named only where the DNA matches it firmly. Clone size is shown for a subset of rows, as once, few, many or a class of expanded clone.

CDR3 DNA	CDR3 protein	clone size	V gene	D gene	J gene
TGTGCCAGCAGTTACTGGGGGGCCGGGGAGCTGTTTTTT	CASSYWGAGELFF	few	TRBV6-2/TRBV6-3	.	TRBJ2-2
TGTGCCAGCAGTTTAAGAGGGTACAGGCAGCCCCAGCATTTT	CASSLRGYRQPQHF	many	TRBV28	.	TRBJ1-5
TGTGCCAGCAGTAACCGGGGGGGTCCAGCTTTCTTT	CASSNRGGPAFF	many	TRBV6-1	.	TRBJ1-1
TGTGCCATCAGTGATCGGGGACAGGGGAGTCGGGAGCAGTACTTC	CAISDRGQGSREQYF	many	TRBV10-3	TRBD1	TRBJ2-7
TGTGCCAGCAGCCCTCAAGGGGGGACTCATCAGCCCCAGCATTTT	CASSPQGGTHQPQHF	few	TRBV11-2	.	TRBJ1-5
TGTGCCAGCAGTGGAGGGCGGGGAGCGGGAGAGGGAAAGACCCAGTACTTC	CASSGGRGAGEGKTQYF	many	TRBV28	TRBD2	TRBJ2-5
TGTGCCAGCAGTATGGTCTGGGGTCAGCCCCAGCATTTT	CASSMVWGQPQHF	many	TRBV12-3/TRBV12-4	.	TRBJ1-5
TGTGCCATCAGGCTAGACAAGACCCAAGAGACCCAGTACTTC	CAIRLDKTQETQYF	.	TRBV10-3	.	TRBJ2-5
TGTGCCACCAGTCCCTCAGGCTACGTTTCCAAAAACATTCAGTACTTC	CATSPSGYVSKNIQYF	many	TRBV24-1	.	TRBJ2-4
TGTGCCAGCAGCTTAGGGAGGACCGACGGAAACACCGGGGAGCTGTTTTTT	CASSLGRTDGNTGELFF	.	TRBV7-9	.	TRBJ2-2
TGCGCCAGCAGCCCGACTACGTACCAAGAGACCCAGTACTTC	CASSPTTYQETQYF	few	TRBV5-1	.	TRBJ2-5
TGCAGCGTTGTAGACGGGGTTGGGGAAGCTTTCTTT	CSVVDGVGEAFF	many	TRBV29-1	.	TRBJ1-1
TGTGCCAGCAGTTTATGGGTCAGGGCCCGCGACCTCAAAAACATTCAGTACTTC	CASSLWVRARDLKNIQYF	.	TRBV28	.	TRBJ2-4
TGTGCCAGCAGCCAAGAGAGACTAGCGGGGATCTACAATGAGCAGTTCTTC	CASSQERLAGIYNEQFF	few	TRBV3-1	TRBD2	TRBJ2-1
TGTGCCAGCAGCTTACGTCTAGCGGGGGGAGAGACCCAGTACTTC	CASSLRLAGGETQYF	many	TRBV7-2	TRBD2	TRBJ2-5
TGCAGTGCGTCGACAGGCCCTCAATGGGAGCAGTACTTC	CSASTGPQWEQYF	.	TRBV20-1	.	TRBJ2-7
TGCAGTGCTAGACTTCTCGGACAGAATGAAAAACTGTTTTTT	CSARLLGQNEKLFF	many	TRBV20-1	.	TRBJ1-4
TGCAGTGCTAGAAGACAGGGGGCGCCTGGCTACACCTTC	CSARRQGAPGYTF	.	TRBV20-1	TRBD1	TRBJ1-2
TGTGCCAGCTCACCGGGTACAGGAAATAACTATGGCTACACCTTC	CASSPGTGNNYGYTF	few	TRBV18	.	TRBJ1-2
TGTGCCAGCAGTTTTCGGGGGGCAAGCGGCTACACCTTC	CASSFRGASGYTF	many	TRBV12-3/TRBV12-4	.	TRBJ1-2
TGTGCCACCAGCACCACTAGCGGGAGTAGGTCCTACGAGCAGTACTTC	CATSTTSGSRSYEQYF	.	TRBV15	TRBD2	TRBJ2-7
TGTGCCAGCAGCCCTTGGCGGGTGACGGAGAATGAAAAACTGTTTTTT	CASSPWRVTENEKLFF	many	TRBV12-3/TRBV12-4	.	TRBJ1-4
TGTGCCAGCAGTGAAGCCCCTGACAGGGGGCGGAAGGAGACCCAGTACTTC	CASSEAPDRGRKETQYF	many	TRBV6-1	TRBD1	TRBJ2-5
TGTGCCAGCAGCGTAGCTGGCGGGATCTACGAGCAGTACTTC	CASSVAGGIYEQYF	.	TRBV9	.	TRBJ2-7
TGTGCCAGCAGCTTTAATACGGGCAATGAAAAACTGTTTTTT	CASSFNTGNEKLFF	few	TRBV7-9	.	TRBJ1-4
TGTGCCACCAGTGATTCATCCAGCGAGGGCACTGAAGCTTTCTTT	CATSDSSSEGTEAFF	many	TRBV24-1	.	TRBJ1-1
TGTGCCAGCAGTAGAGGGGAGGCCGCTTTCTTT	CASSRGEAAFF	.	TRBV25-1	.	TRBJ1-1
TGTGCCAGCAGCTTAGAGGTTGGCGCGACTGGAAACACCATATATTTT	CASSLEVGATGNTIYF	.	TRBV7-9	.	TRBJ1-3
TGTGCCAGCAGTTTTGGCGGGACTAGCGCATACAATGAGCAGTTCTTC	CASSFGGTSAYNEQFF	many	TRBV12-3/TRBV12-4	TRBD2	TRBJ2-1
TGTGCCAGCAAAACCGGACTAGCGGGAGCCTACGAGCAGTACTTC	CASKTGLAGAYEQYF	many	TRBV2	TRBD2	TRBJ2-7
TGTGCCAGCAGTTCCTCGGACGGGAATGAGCAGTTCTTC	CASSSSDGNEQFF	few	TRBV6-5	.	TRBJ2-1
TGTGCCAGCACCCAAAGGACTAGCGGTTACAATGAGCAGTTCTTC	CASTQRTSGYNEQFF	.	TRBV7-2	TRBD2	TRBJ2-1
TGCGCCAGCAGACTTACAGGGGTAGAAGTGGAAAAACTGTTTTTT	CASRLTGVEVEKLFF	many	TRBV5-1	TRBD1	TRBJ1-4
TGTGCCAGTAGCCTACTAGCGGGGGCCATGACCTACGAGCAGTACTTC	CASSLLAGAMTYEQYF	.	TRBV19	TRBD2	TRBJ2-7
TGCAGTGCGTCCGATTATGGCTACACCTTC	CSASDYGYTF	many	TRBV20-1	.	TRBJ1-2
TGTGCCAGCAGTTGGGCAGGGGGCAGCGAGACCCAGTACTTC	CASSWAGGSETQYF	.	TRBV27	TRBD1	TRBJ2-5
TGTGCCAGCCGTGCCGGGATTAGGGGACCCTACGAGCAGTACTTC	CASRAGIRGPYEQYF	many	TRBV6-2/TRBV6-3	.	TRBJ2-7
TGCAGTGCTAGAAGAGGTTTCGATTCCTACGAGCAGTACTTC	CSARRGFDSYEQYF	many	TRBV20-1	.	TRBJ2-7
TGTGCCAGCAGTTGGGCCGGAATCAACGAGCAGTACTTC	CASSWAGINEQYF	many	TRBV27	.	TRBJ2-7
TGTGCCAGCTCTCAGGGGGCGCGGTACTATGGCTACACCTTC	CASSQGARYYGYTF	many	TRBV18	TRBD1	TRBJ1-2
TGTGCCACAGCCTCCCCAGGGGCGAGGACCCAGTACTTC	CATASPGARTQYF	many	TRBV6-1	.	TRBJ2-5
TGTGCCAGCAGCTCGCATGGACAGGGCAGGAACAATGAGCAGTTCTTC	CASSSHGQGRNNEQFF	.	TRBV11-2	TRBD1	TRBJ2-1
TGTGCCAGCAGCTTATATGAAAAACTGTTTTTT	CASSLYEKLFF	many	TRBV11-2	.	TRBJ1-4
TGTGCCAGCAGTTATTTACCCCGGGACAGGGAAAACGAGCAGTACTTC	CASSYLPRDRENEQYF	.	TRBV6-8	TRBD1	TRBJ2-7
TGTGCCAGCAGCTTATGGGGCCGGGGGGCGAGGGACGAGCAGTACTTC	CASSLWGRGARDEQYF	.	TRBV11-2	.	TRBJ2-7
TGTGCCAGCAGCTTACTATCAGTAAAAAGCTACGAGCAGTACTTC	CASSLLSVKSYEQYF	many	TRBV11-2	.	TRBJ2-7
TGTGCCAGCGTTGGGGCTAGCGGAGAAGAGACCCAGTACTTC	CASVGASGEETQYF	.	TRBV7-9	TRBD2	TRBJ2-5
TGCGCCAGCAGCCAAGAGGGTCAGCCCCAGCATTTT	CASSQEGQPQHF	few	TRBV4-1	.	TRBJ1-5
TGTGCCAGCAGCGGGACCCTCGGAGCTGGCTACACCTTC	CASSGTLGAGYTF	many	TRBV25-1	.	TRBJ1-2
TGTGCCAGCATAAAGGGGGGTGAGCAGTTCTTC	CASIKGGEQFF	.	TRBV28	.	TRBJ2-1
TGCGCCAGCAGCCAAGGAGGGACAGGGGATAGGAACTATGGCTACACCTTC	CASSQGGTGDRNYGYTF	few	TRBV4-1	TRBD1	TRBJ1-2
TGCAGCGTTCCGGGACAGGGGTCGGTGGGCTACACCTTC	CSVPGQGSVGYTF	few	TRBV29-1	TRBD1	TRBJ1-2
TGCGCCAGCAGTTACAGGGGAGAACGGGAAAAACTGTTTTTT	CASSYRGEREKLFF	many	TRBV5-1	TRBD1	TRBJ1-4
TGTGCCAGCAGCCACACCCGACGGGGGCCGGGGTTCTTC	CASSHTRRGPGFF	few	TRBV3-1	.	TRBJ2-1
TGTGCCAGCAGTTTAAGTATGGACATGAACACTGAAGCTTTCTTT	CASSLSMDMNTEAFF	many	TRBV27	.	TRBJ1-1